This TCR beta chain was captured in a study of cytotoxic CD8 clonotypes in ibrutinib-treated CLL. Turning to the study itself: The cohort had around 10 relapsed/refractory and over 14 treatment-naive patients, 17 IGHV unmutated.

Germline-derived CDR1 and CDR2 are SGDLS and YYNGEE. The CDR3 is made up of 17 amino acids. Trimming took 4 bases from V and 4 from J; bases not matched to a gene: 10. Produced via immunoSEQ multiplex PCR; TCRdb's table is partial and in-frame only. The sample lists approximately 300,000 clones; about 77% were seen once. Genomic DNA for TCR beta libraries, 1.5 to 2 micrograms, came from cryopreserved PBMCs. Whole-study results and caveats: Clonality increased at ibrutinib response and stayed stable in sustained remission. At progression, however, it fell back toward baseline.

Comments on this clone: The antigen remains undetermined.

This sequence was found in a human donor with chronic lymphocytic leukemia. The specimen was PBMCs, collected before ibrutinib treatment. The rearrangement joins TRBV9 to TRBJ2-1; 11 bases match TRBD2. The CDR3 here is CASSYVVGLAEYNEQFF. CDR3 coding DNA: TGTGCCAGCAGCTACGTGGTGGGACTAGCGGAATACAATGAGCAGTTCTTC.